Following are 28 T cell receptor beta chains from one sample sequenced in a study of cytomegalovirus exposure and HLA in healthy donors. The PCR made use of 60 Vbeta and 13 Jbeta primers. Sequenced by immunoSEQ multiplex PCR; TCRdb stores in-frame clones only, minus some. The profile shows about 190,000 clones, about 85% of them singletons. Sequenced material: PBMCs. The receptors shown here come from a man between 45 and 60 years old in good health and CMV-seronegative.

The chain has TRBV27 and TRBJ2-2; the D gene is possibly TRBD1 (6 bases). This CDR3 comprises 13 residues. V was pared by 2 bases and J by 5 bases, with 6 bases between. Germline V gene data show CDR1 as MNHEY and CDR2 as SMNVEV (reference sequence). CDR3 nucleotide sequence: TGTGCCAGCAGTTTAAGGGGGACCGGGGAGCTGTTTTTT. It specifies CASSLRGTGELFF.

The CDR3 coding sequence is TGTGCCAGCAGCGTAGGGTCCAGCGCTACGAATTCACCCCTCCACTTT. This encodes CASSVGSSATNSPLHF. This sequence joins TRBV9 and TRBJ1-6; D not certain. Trimming removed 0 bases from V and 7 bases from J, with 14 bases in between. Germline V gene data show CDR1 as SGDLS and CDR2 as YYNGEE. CDR3 length: 16 amino acids.

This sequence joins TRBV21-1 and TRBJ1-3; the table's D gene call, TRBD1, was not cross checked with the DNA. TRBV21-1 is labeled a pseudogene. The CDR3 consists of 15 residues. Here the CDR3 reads CASTLPGQWGNTIYF. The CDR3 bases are TGTGCCAGCACCCTACCGGGACAGTGGGGAAACACCATATATTTT.

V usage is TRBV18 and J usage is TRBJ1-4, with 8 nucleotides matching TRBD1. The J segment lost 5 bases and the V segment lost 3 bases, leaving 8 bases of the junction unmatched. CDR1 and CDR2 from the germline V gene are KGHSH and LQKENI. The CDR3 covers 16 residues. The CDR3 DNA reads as TGTGCCAGCTCACCCATTGGACAGGGAATAAATGAAAAACTGTTTTTT. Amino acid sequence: CASSPIGQGINEKLFF.

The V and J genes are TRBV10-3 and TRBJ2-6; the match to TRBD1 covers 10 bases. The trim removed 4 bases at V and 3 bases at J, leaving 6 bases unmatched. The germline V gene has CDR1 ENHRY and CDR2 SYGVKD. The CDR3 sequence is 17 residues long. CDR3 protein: CAISGTTGGFGANVLTF. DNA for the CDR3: TGTGCCATCAGTGGTACGACAGGGGGCTTTGGGGCCAACGTCCTGACTTTC.

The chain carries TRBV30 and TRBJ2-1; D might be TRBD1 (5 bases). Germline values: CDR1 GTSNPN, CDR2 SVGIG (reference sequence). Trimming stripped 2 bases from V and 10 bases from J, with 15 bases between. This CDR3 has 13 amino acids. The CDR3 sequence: CAWSFLSPGEQFF. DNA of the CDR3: TGTGCCTGGAGTTTTTTGTCGCCAGGGGAGCAGTTCTTC.

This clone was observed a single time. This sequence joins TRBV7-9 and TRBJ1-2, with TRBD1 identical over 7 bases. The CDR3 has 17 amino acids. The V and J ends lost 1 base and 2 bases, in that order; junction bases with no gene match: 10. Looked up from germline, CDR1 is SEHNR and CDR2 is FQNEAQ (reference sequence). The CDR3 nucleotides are TGTGCCAGCAGCTTAGTGACAGGGAATCGGCGGAACTATGGCTACACCTTC. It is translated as CASSLVTGNRRNYGYTF. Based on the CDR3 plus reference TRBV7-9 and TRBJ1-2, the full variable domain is DTGVSQNPRHKITKRGQNVTFRCDPISEHNRLYWYRQTLGQGPEFLTYFQNEAQLEKSRLLSDRFSAERPKGSFSTLEIQRTEQGDSAMYLCASSLVTGNRRNYGYTFGSGTRLTVV.

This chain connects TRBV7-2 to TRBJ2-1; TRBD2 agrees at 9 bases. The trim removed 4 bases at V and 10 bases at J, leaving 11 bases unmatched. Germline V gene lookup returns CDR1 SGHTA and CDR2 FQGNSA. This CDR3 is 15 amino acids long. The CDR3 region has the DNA TGTGCCAGCAGCTCTATCCCGGGACTAGCTGGCGAGCAGTTCTTC. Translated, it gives CASSSIPGLAGEQFF.

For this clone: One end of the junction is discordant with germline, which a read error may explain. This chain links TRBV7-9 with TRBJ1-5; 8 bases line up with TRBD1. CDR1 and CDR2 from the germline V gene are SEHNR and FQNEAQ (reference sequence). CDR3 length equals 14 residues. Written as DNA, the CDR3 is TGTGCCAGCAGCTTTACAGGGGGGAATCAGCTCCAGCATTTT. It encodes CASSFTGGNQLQHF.

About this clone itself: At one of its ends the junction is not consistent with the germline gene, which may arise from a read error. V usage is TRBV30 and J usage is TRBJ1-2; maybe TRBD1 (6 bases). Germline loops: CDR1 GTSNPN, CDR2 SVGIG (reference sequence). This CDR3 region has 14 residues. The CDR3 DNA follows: TGTGCCTGGAATGGGCCAGGGGTCCCCTATGGCTGCACCTTC. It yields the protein CAWNGPGVPYGCTF.

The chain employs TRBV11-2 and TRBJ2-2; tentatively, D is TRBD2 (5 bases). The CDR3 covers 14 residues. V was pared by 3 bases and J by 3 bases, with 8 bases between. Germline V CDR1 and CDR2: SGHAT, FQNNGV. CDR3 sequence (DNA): TGTGCCAGCAGCTTCCTAGCAGACACCGGGGAGCTGTTTTTT. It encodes CASSFLADTGELFF. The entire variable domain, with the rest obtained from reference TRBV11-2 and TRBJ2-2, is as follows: EAGVAQSPRYKIIEKRQSVAFWCNPISGHATLYWYQQILGQGPKLLIQFQNNGVVDDSQLPKDRFSAERLKGVDSTLKIQPAKLEDSAVYLCASSFLADTGELFFGEGSRLTVL.

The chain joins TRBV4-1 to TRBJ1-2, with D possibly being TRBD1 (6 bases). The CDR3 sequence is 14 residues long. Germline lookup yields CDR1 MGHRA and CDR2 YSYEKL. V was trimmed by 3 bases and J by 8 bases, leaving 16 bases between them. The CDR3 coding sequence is TGCGCCAGCAGCCATACAGGGTTGGGAAGCGGCTACACCTTC. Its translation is CASSHTGLGSGYTF.

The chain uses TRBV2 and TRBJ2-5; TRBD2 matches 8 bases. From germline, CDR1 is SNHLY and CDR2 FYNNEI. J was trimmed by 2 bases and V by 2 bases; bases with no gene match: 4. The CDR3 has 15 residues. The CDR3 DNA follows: TGTGCCAGCAGTGAAACGGGACTAGGACAAGAGACCCAGTACTTC. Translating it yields CASSETGLGQETQYF.

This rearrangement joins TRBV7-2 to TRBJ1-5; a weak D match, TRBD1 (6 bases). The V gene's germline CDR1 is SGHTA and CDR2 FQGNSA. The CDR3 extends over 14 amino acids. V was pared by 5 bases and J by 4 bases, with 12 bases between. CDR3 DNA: TGTGCCAGCAGCGTGGACAGAAAGAATCAGCCCCAGCATTTT. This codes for CASSVDRKNQPQHF.

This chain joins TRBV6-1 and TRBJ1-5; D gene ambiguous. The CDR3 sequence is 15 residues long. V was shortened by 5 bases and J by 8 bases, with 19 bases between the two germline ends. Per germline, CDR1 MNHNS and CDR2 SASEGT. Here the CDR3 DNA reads TGTGCCAGCAGTCCCAGAGGACTGTCCGTTAAGCCCCAGCATTTT. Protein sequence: CASSPRGLSVKPQHF.

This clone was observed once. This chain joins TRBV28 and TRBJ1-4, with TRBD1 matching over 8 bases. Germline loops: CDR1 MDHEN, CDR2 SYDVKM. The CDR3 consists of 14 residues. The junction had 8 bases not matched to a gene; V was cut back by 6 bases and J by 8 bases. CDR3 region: CASRGTGPGEKLFF. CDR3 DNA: TGTGCCAGCAGGGGGACAGGCCCCGGAGAAAAACTGTTTTTT.

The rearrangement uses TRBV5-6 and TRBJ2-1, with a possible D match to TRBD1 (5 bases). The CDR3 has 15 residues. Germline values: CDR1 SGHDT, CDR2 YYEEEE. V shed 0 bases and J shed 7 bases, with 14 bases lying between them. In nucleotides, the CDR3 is TGTGCCAGCAGCTTGGACCTGGGGCTGGGGAATGAGCAGTTCTTC. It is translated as CASSLDLGLGNEQFF.

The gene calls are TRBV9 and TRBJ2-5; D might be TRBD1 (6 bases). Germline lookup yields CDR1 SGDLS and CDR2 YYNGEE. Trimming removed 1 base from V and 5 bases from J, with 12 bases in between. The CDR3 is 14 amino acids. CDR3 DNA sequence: TGTGCCAGCAGCGTAAAAGGGGGAACCGAGACCCAGTACTTC. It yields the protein CASSVKGGTETQYF.

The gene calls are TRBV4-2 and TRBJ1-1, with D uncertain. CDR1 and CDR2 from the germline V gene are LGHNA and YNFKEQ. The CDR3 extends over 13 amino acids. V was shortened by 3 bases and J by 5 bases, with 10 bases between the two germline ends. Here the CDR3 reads CASSHGEGTEAFF. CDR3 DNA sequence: TGTGCCAGCAGCCACGGGGAAGGGACTGAAGCTTTCTTT.

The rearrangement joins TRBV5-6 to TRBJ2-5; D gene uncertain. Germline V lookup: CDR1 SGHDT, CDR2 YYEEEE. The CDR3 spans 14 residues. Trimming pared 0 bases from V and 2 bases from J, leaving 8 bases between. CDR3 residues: CASSLGGPQETQYF. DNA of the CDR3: TGTGCCAGCAGCTTGGGCGGCCCTCAAGAGACCCAGTACTTC.

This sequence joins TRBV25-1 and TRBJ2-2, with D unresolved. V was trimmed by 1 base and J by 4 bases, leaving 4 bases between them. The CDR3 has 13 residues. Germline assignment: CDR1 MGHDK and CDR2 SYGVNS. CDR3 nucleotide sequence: TGTGCCAGCAGTGAATCCCTCACCGGGGAGCTGTTTTTT. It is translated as CASSESLTGELFF.

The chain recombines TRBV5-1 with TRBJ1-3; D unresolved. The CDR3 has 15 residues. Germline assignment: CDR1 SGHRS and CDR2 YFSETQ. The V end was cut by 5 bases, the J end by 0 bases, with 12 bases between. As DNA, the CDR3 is TGCGCCAGCAGTCGCGGGGTAGGCTCTGGAAACACCATATATTTT. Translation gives CASSRGVGSGNTIYF.

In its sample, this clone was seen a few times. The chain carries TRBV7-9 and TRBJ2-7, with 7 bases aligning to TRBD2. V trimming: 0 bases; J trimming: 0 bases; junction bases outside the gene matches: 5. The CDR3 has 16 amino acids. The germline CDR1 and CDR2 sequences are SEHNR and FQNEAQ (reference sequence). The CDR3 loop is CASSLASGRSSYEQYF. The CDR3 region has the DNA TGTGCCAGCAGCTTAGCTAGCGGGCGTTCCTCCTACGAGCAGTACTTC.

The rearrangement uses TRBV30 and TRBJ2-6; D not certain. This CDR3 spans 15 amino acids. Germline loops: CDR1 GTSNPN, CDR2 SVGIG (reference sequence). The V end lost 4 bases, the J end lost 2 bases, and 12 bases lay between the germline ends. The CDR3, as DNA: TGTGCCTGGACAGGAATTAATCCTGGGGCCAACGTCCTGACTTTC. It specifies CAWTGINPGANVLTF.

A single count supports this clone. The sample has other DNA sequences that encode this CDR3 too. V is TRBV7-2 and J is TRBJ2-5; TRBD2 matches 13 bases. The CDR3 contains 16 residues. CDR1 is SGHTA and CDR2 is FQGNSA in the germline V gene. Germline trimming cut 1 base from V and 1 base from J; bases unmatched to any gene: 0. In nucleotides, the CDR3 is TGTGCCAGCAGCTTAGGACTAGCGGGGGGCCAAGAGACCCAGTACTTC. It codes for CASSLGLAGGQETQYF.

The CDR3 is CASSARGLGNSPLHF. The CDR3 region has the DNA TGTGCCAGCAGTGCCAGGGGGCTAGGAAATTCACCCCTCCACTTT. The rearrangement links TRBV5-6 to TRBJ1-6; 8 bases match TRBD1. V shed 5 bases and J 7 bases; nucleotides not matched to a gene: 8. Germline V gene sequence: CDR1 SGHDT, CDR2 YYEEEE. CDR3 length: 15 amino acids.

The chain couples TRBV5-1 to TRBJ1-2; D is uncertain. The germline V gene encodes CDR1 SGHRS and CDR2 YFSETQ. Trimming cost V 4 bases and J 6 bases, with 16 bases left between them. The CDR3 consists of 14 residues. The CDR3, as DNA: TGCGCCAGCAGCCCTACGACGGAGGGCCATGGCTACACCTTC. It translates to CASSPTTEGHGYTF.

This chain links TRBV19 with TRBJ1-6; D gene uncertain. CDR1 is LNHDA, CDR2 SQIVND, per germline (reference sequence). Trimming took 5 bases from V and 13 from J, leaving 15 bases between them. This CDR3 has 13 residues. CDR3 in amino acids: CASSAAQRGPLHF. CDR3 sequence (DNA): TGTGCCAGTAGTGCCGCTCAGAGAGGCCCCCTCCACTTT. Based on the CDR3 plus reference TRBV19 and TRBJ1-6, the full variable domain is DGGITQSPKYLFRKEGQNVTLSCEQNLNHDAMYWYRQDPGQGLRLIYYSQIVNDFQKGDIAEGYSVSREKKESFPLTVTSAQKNPTAFYLCASSAAQRGPLHFGNGTRLTVT.